This T cell receptor beta chain is drawn from a study of blood T cell repertoires in COVID-19 (dated by TCRdb to 2018 to 2020). Some background on the complete study: Samples covering the acute and convalescent phases of COVID-19 were provided by collaborators in the United States, Italy and Spain. The material from the prospective study consisted of cDNA or gDNA derived from T cells, B-cell-depleted T cells, or PBMCs. Subjects who had been exposed to COVID-19, were actively infected with it, or had recovered from it provided the deeply sampled blood TCRbeta repertoires that made up the dataset. The repertoires were released in a freely available public database intended as a resource for research on the immune response to SARS-CoV-2. The samples were drawn from the first 160 participants of the ongoing ImmuneRACE study and from 950 to 1,500 subjects provided by 6 global collaborators. Nearly every sample came with metadata listing a de-identified subject ID, COVID-19 status, age in years and sex. HLA class I and class II types, where available, came from metadata supplied by the sample provider rather than from assay-based typing.

General findings and caveats noted by the study authors: The amount of clinical and demographic metadata varied by source and participant and was provided uncurated.

The immunoSEQ Assay, a bias-controlled multiplex PCR, was used to amplify TCRbeta CDR3 regions from genomic DNA. The authors' pipeline ran thus. The number of nucleated cells in each sample was estimated by amplification of reference gene primers within the assay. Sequence reads were collapsed and filtered to measure the absolute abundance of every unique TCRbeta CDR3 rearrangement. For each sample, productive Simpson clonality was calculated by taking the square root of Simpson's diversity index across productive rearrangements. As stored in TCRdb, this immuneACCESS dataset retains in-frame rearrangements with V and J assigned. A fraction of the clones does not appear; measured against another copy, unresolved V genes explain less than half of the discrepancy, and the remainder lacks a known reason. From that table come the V and J calls and clone size; the DNA was used to work out D and trimming. Recorded for this sample are around 170,000 clones; over 80% of them occurred a single time. Less than 3.5% of the sample belongs to the ten largest clones.

Each collaborating institution followed its own protocols to collect whole blood in K2EDTA tubes. Collaborator samples were shipped for TCRbeta analysis as frozen whole blood, isolated PBMCs, or DNA extracted from either sample type. The sample holds a few counts of this clone. The antigen it recognizes is unknown. Base qualities are missing; no much larger clone stands one base away. CDR1 and CDR2 (LNHDA, SQIVND) derive from the germline V gene (reference sequence). The CDR3 goes from the cysteine to the phenylalanine over 16 residues. Only the CDR3 region is kept as DNA, spanning 48 bases read in frame from base 1. V was cut back by 7 bases and J by 2 bases, leaving a gap of 20 bases between them.

This TCR was recovered from a woman aged 55-69 years with acute or convalescent COVID-19. Here the chain combines TRBV19 and TRBJ1-1, with a weak D call of TRBD1 (6 bases match). The sample consisted of peripheral blood. In nucleotides, the sequence is TGTGCCAGTACCATGGGGGGGACAATCCTAAACACTGAAGCTTTCTTT. This codes for CASTMGGTILNTEAFF.